A selection of T cell receptor beta chains follows, all from one sample in a study of Ad26.COV2.S vaccination and SARS-CoV-2 variants. The data were produced by immunoSEQ multiplex PCR, yet TCRdb's version contains in-frame clones alone and is incomplete. This table holds around 340,000 clones, around 88% found once. The sample consisted of peripheral blood, taken in a trial of Ad26.COV2.S vaccine versus placebo. These receptor sequences come from a person aged 18-60 years who received the Ad26.COV2.S COVID-19 vaccine or a placebo. The CDR3 runs from the conserved cysteine through the conserved F or W. D genes are given only for firm matches. Rows may omit the clone size; those that give it use once, few, many or a size class.

clone size: .; V gene: TRBV4-1; J gene: TRBJ2-2; D gene: .; CDR3 length: 15; CDR3 protein: CASSQWTANTGELFF; CDR3 DNA: TGCGCCAGCAGCCAGTGGACAGCGAACACCGGGGAGCTGTTTTTT
clone size: few; V gene: TRBV18; J gene: TRBJ2-7; D gene: TRBD1; CDR3 length: 13; CDR3 protein: CASSPQTGGEQYF; CDR3 DNA: TGTGCCAGCTCACCCCAAACAGGGGGCGAGCAGTACTTC
clone size: .; V gene: TRBV5-6; J gene: TRBJ2-7; D gene: TRBD2; CDR3 length: 15; CDR3 protein: CASSSGTSGEYEQYF; CDR3 DNA: TGTGCCAGCAGCTCCGGGACTAGCGGGGAATACGAGCAGTACTTC
clone size: .; V gene: TRBV20-1; J gene: TRBJ1-1; D gene: .; CDR3 length: 11; CDR3 protein: CSARLNTEAFF; CDR3 DNA: TGCAGTGCTAGGCTTAACACTGAAGCTTTCTTT
clone size: .; V gene: TRBV28; J gene: TRBJ1-3; D gene: TRBD1; CDR3 length: 13; CDR3 protein: CASSSYRGYTIYF; CDR3 DNA: TGTGCCAGCAGTTCATACAGGGGTTACACCATATATTTT
clone size: .; V gene: TRBV5-4; J gene: TRBJ1-6; D gene: .; CDR3 length: 18; CDR3 protein: CASSLGAGTNSYNSPLHF; CDR3 DNA: TGTGCCAGCAGCCTGGGTGCAGGGACCAACTCCTATAATTCACCCCTCCACTTT
clone size: .; V gene: TRBV6-1; J gene: TRBJ2-7; D gene: .; CDR3 length: 15; CDR3 protein: CASSDPLGPPYEQYF; CDR3 DNA: TGTGCCAGCAGTGACCCTCTGGGGCCCCCCTACGAGCAGTACTTC
clone size: .; V gene: TRBV18; J gene: TRBJ2-5; D gene: TRBD2; CDR3 length: 13; CDR3 protein: CASSRGERETQYF; CDR3 DNA: TGTGCCAGCTCCCGGGGGGAGCGAGAGACCCAGTACTTC
clone size: .; V gene: TRBV7-2; J gene: TRBJ1-1; D gene: .; CDR3 length: 15; CDR3 protein: CASSSGLPGNTEAFF; CDR3 DNA: TGTGCCAGCAGCTCGGGACTGCCTGGCAACACTGAAGCTTTCTTT
clone size: once; V gene: TRBV12-3/TRBV12-4; J gene: TRBJ2-3; D gene: .; CDR3 length: 13; CDR3 protein: CASNLRGADTQYF; CDR3 DNA: TGTGCCAGCAACCTAAGGGGTGCGGATACGCAGTATTTT
clone size: .; V gene: TRBV10-1; J gene: TRBJ1-5; D gene: TRBD1; CDR3 length: 18; CDR3 protein: CASSGRDRGNLINQPQHF; CDR3 DNA: TGCGCCAGCAGTGGGCGTGACAGGGGGAACCTTATCAATCAGCCCCAGCATTTT
clone size: .; V gene: TRBV6-5; J gene: TRBJ2-1; D gene: .; CDR3 length: 13; CDR3 protein: CAVGAGEGNEQFF; CDR3 DNA: TGTGCAGTGGGGGCGGGAGAAGGGAATGAGCAGTTCTTC
clone size: .; V gene: TRBV28; J gene: TRBJ2-7; D gene: TRBD2; CDR3 length: 14; CDR3 protein: CARGARGGAYEQYF; CDR3 DNA: TGTGCCCGCGGGGCACGGGGGGGGGCCTACGAGCAGTACTTC
clone size: many; V gene: TRBV19; J gene: TRBJ1-2; D gene: TRBD1; CDR3 length: 14; CDR3 protein: CASSAQGANYGYTF; CDR3 DNA: TGTGCCAGTAGTGCACAGGGGGCGAACTATGGCTACACCTTC
clone size: .; V gene: TRBV5-1; J gene: TRBJ2-4; D gene: .; CDR3 length: 15; CDR3 protein: CASSIPVASKNIQYF; CDR3 DNA: TGCGCCAGCAGCATCCCCGTTGCGTCCAAAAACATTCAGTACTTC
clone size: .; V gene: TRBV30; J gene: TRBJ1-2; D gene: TRBD1; CDR3 length: 15; CDR3 protein: CAWMPRTGRRAGYTF; CDR3 DNA: TGTGCCTGGATGCCCCGGACAGGCAGACGCGCTGGCTACACCTTC
clone size: .; V gene: TRBV25-1; J gene: TRBJ1-1; D gene: .; CDR3 length: 15; CDR3 protein: CASIIDVGEGTEAFF; CDR3 DNA: TGTGCCAGCATCATAGATGTGGGGGAGGGAACTGAAGCTTTCTTT
clone size: .; V gene: TRBV18; J gene: TRBJ2-6; D gene: .; CDR3 length: 15; CDR3 protein: CASSPQRSGANVLTF; CDR3 DNA: TGTGCCAGCTCACCACAGCGCTCTGGGGCCAACGTCCTGACTTTC
clone size: few; V gene: TRBV3-1/TRBV3-2; J gene: TRBJ1-3; D gene: .; CDR3 length: 12; CDR3 protein: CASSQAGNTIYF; CDR3 DNA: TGTGCCAGCAGCCAAGCTGGAAACACCATATATTTT
clone size: .; V gene: TRBV28; J gene: TRBJ1-3; D gene: TRBD1; CDR3 length: 14; CDR3 protein: CASSPRTGGNTIYF; CDR3 DNA: TGTGCCAGCAGTCCTCGGACAGGGGGAAACACCATATATTTT
clone size: .; V gene: TRBV4-3; J gene: TRBJ2-1; D gene: TRBD2; CDR3 length: 17; CDR3 protein: CASSQDSSGNTYNEQFF; CDR3 DNA: TGCGCCAGCAGCCAAGACAGTAGCGGGAACACCTACAATGAGCAGTTCTTC
clone size: few; V gene: TRBV5-6; J gene: TRBJ2-5; D gene: TRBD2; CDR3 length: 14; CDR3 protein: CASSQLATQETQYF; CDR3 DNA: TGTGCCAGCAGCCAACTAGCGACCCAAGAGACCCAGTACTTC
clone size: .; V gene: TRBV3-1/TRBV3-2; J gene: TRBJ2-5; D gene: .; CDR3 length: 13; CDR3 protein: CASSPLMSETQYF; CDR3 DNA: TGTGCCAGCAGCCCCTTAATGTCGGAGACCCAGTACTTC
clone size: .; V gene: TRBV7-2; J gene: TRBJ2-3; D gene: TRBD1; CDR3 length: 16; CDR3 protein: CASSSSGTALFLTQYF; CDR3 DNA: TGTGCCAGCAGCTCCTCCGGGACAGCTCTTTTCCTAACGCAGTATTTT
clone size: once; V gene: TRBV5-6; J gene: TRBJ1-3; D gene: .; CDR3 length: 15; CDR3 protein: CASSLNGRNGNTIYF; CDR3 DNA: TGTGCCAGCAGCTTGAACGGGAGGAACGGAAACACCATATATTTT
clone size: .; V gene: TRBV5-1; J gene: TRBJ2-2; D gene: TRBD1; CDR3 length: 14; CDR3 protein: CASSHDRGAGELFF; CDR3 DNA: TGCGCCAGCAGCCACGACAGGGGGGCCGGGGAGCTGTTTTTT
clone size: .; V gene: TRBV6-4; J gene: TRBJ2-3; D gene: TRBD1; CDR3 length: 13; CDR3 protein: CASRADRADTQYF; CDR3 DNA: TGTGCCAGCAGAGCCGACAGGGCAGATACGCAGTATTTT
clone size: .; V gene: TRBV27; J gene: TRBJ2-2; D gene: .; CDR3 length: 14; CDR3 protein: CASRKGIGAGELFF; CDR3 DNA: TGTGCCAGCAGGAAGGGGATTGGCGCCGGGGAGCTGTTTTTT
clone size: .; V gene: TRBV29-1; J gene: TRBJ1-4; D gene: TRBD1; CDR3 length: 13; CDR3 protein: CSASDRVGEKLFF; CDR3 DNA: TGCAGCGCGTCGGACAGGGTAGGAGAAAAACTGTTTTTT
clone size: .; V gene: TRBV5-4; J gene: TRBJ2-1; D gene: .; CDR3 length: 13; CDR3 protein: CASSLEDYNEQFF; CDR3 DNA: TGTGCCAGCAGCTTGGAGGACTACAATGAGCAGTTCTTC
clone size: .; V gene: TRBV19; J gene: TRBJ1-5; D gene: .; CDR3 length: 11; CDR3 protein: CASTEGGPQHF; CDR3 DNA: TGTGCCAGCACGGAGGGAGGGCCCCAGCATTTT
clone size: .; V gene: TRBV3-1/TRBV3-2; J gene: TRBJ2-5; D gene: .; CDR3 length: 15; CDR3 protein: CASSQVPRTQETQYF; CDR3 DNA: TGTGCCAGCAGCCAAGTGCCCAGAACCCAAGAGACCCAGTACTTC
clone size: once; V gene: TRBV9; J gene: TRBJ2-5; D gene: TRBD2; CDR3 length: 17; CDR3 protein: CASSVAPAGGPGETQYF; CDR3 DNA: TGTGCCAGCAGCGTAGCTCCAGCGGGAGGGCCTGGGGAGACCCAGTACTTC
clone size: .; V gene: TRBV29-1; J gene: TRBJ2-1; D gene: TRBD2; CDR3 length: 14; CDR3 protein: CSVEEDPGGHEQFF; CDR3 DNA: TGCAGCGTTGAAGAAGATCCGGGGGGGCATGAGCAGTTCTTC
clone size: .; V gene: TRBV19; J gene: TRBJ1-1; D gene: .; CDR3 length: 13; CDR3 protein: CASRTSDTGEAFF; CDR3 DNA: TGTGCCAGTAGAACGTCGGACACGGGGGAAGCTTTCTTT
clone size: .; V gene: TRBV5-6; J gene: TRBJ2-7; D gene: .; CDR3 length: 15; CDR3 protein: CASSRPETFSYEQYF; CDR3 DNA: TGTGCCAGCAGCCGCCCTGAAACTTTTTCCTACGAGCAGTACTTC
clone size: .; V gene: TRBV28; J gene: TRBJ1-2; D gene: .; CDR3 length: 13; CDR3 protein: CASSRQSNYGYTF; CDR3 DNA: TGTGCCAGCAGTAGACAGAGTAACTATGGCTACACCTTC
clone size: .; V gene: TRBV5-6; J gene: TRBJ1-1; D gene: .; CDR3 length: 14; CDR3 protein: CASSLGFMNTEAFF; CDR3 DNA: TGTGCCAGCAGCTTGGGGTTTATGAACACTGAAGCTTTCTTT
clone size: .; V gene: TRBV9; J gene: TRBJ1-6; D gene: TRBD1; CDR3 length: 16; CDR3 protein: CASSPRGDSYNSPLHF; CDR3 DNA: TGTGCCAGCAGCCCCCGGGGGGACAGCTATAATTCACCCCTCCACTTT
clone size: .; V gene: TRBV7-9; J gene: TRBJ2-5; D gene: .; CDR3 length: 12; CDR3 protein: CASRKDKVDQYF; CDR3 DNA: TGTGCCAGCAGAAAGGATAAAGTTGACCAGTACTTC
clone size: .; V gene: TRBV7-9; J gene: TRBJ2-5; D gene: .; CDR3 length: 14; CDR3 protein: CASSLDVQKETQYF; CDR3 DNA: TGTGCCAGCAGCTTAGATGTTCAAAAAGAGACCCAGTACTTC
clone size: .; V gene: TRBV18; J gene: TRBJ2-7; D gene: .; CDR3 length: 13; CDR3 protein: CASSPRLGFEQYF; CDR3 DNA: TGTGCCAGCTCACCAAGACTAGGCTTTGAGCAGTACTTC
clone size: .; V gene: TRBV10-3; J gene: TRBJ1-4; D gene: .; CDR3 length: 13; CDR3 protein: CATRDATNEKLFF; CDR3 DNA: TGTGCCACTCGGGACGCAACTAATGAAAAACTGTTTTTT
clone size: .; V gene: TRBV9; J gene: TRBJ1-5; D gene: TRBD1; CDR3 length: 14; CDR3 protein: CASSDRDRGQPQHF; CDR3 DNA: TGTGCCAGCAGCGACCGGGACAGGGGACAGCCCCAGCATTTT
clone size: .; V gene: TRBV6-5; J gene: TRBJ1-2; D gene: TRBD1; CDR3 length: 15; CDR3 protein: CASNQQGSSTYGYTF; CDR3 DNA: TGTGCCAGCAATCAACAGGGGTCCAGCACTTATGGCTACACCTTC
clone size: .; V gene: TRBV7-6; J gene: TRBJ2-7; D gene: TRBD1; CDR3 length: 17; CDR3 protein: CASSLTSPGQGTYEQYF; CDR3 DNA: TGTGCCAGCAGCCTTACTTCACCGGGACAGGGGACTTACGAGCAGTACTTC
clone size: .; V gene: TRBV7-8; J gene: TRBJ2-1; D gene: .; CDR3 length: 15; CDR3 protein: CASSLGSLVHNEQFF; CDR3 DNA: TGTGCCAGCAGCTTAGGTTCGCTAGTCCACAATGAGCAGTTCTTC
clone size: .; V gene: TRBV27; J gene: TRBJ1-4; D gene: .; CDR3 length: 15; CDR3 protein: CASPRQETTYEKLFF; CDR3 DNA: TGTGCCAGCCCCAGACAGGAAACAACGTATGAAAAACTGTTTTTT